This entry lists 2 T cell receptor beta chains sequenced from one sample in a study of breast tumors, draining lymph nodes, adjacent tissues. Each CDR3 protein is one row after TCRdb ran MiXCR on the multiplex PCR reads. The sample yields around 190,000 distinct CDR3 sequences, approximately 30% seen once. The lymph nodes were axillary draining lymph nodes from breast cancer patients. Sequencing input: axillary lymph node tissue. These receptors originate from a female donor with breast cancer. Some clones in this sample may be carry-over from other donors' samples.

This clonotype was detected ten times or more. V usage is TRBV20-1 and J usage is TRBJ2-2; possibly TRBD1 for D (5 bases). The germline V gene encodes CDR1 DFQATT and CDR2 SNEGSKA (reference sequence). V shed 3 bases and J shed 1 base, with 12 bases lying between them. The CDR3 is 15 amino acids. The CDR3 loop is CSARHSQGNTGELFF. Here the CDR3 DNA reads TGCAGTGCTAGGCATAGTCAGGGGAACACCGGGGAGCTGTTTTTT.

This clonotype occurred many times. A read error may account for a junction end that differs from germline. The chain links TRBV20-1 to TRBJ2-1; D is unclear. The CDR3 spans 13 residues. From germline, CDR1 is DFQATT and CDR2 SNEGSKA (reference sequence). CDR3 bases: TGCAGTGCTAGAGCAAGGAGCTACCATGAGCAGTTCTTC. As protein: CSARARSYHEQFF.